This T cell receptor (beta chain) appears in the sequencing data of a study of blood T cell repertoires in COVID-19. Study-wide background: Material from acute and convalescent COVID-19 was sourced from the United States, Italy and Spain.

Under the authors' procedure: For nucleated cells, counts were estimated from reference gene primer amplification. Libraries were prepared by immunoSEQ multiplex PCR; TCRdb keeps only in-frame clonotypes and omits some of them. That table furnishes V, J and clone size, whereas the DNA furnished D and trimming. There are fewer than 300,000 clones in the sample; roughly 85% occur only once, and 2% to 3% lies in the top ten. The CDR3 consists of 15 residues. V lost 5 bases to trimming and J lost 8 bases, with 16 bases between them. The germline V gene has CDR1 SGHTA and CDR2 FQGNSA. Across under 25 US areas, participants ranged in age from about 18 to 90 years. Symptom resolution, clearance, or two negative PCRs marked the recovered donors of Cohort 3.

Specimen: PBMCs or T cells enriched from blood (not recorded which). The chain has TRBV7-2 and TRBJ1-6; perhaps TRBD1 as D (5 bases). The source is a woman aged 50 to 60 who had recovered from COVID-19. The CDR3 nucleotides read TGTGCCAGCAGCCCGAGGTTGCAGGGTTATTCACCCCTCCACTTT. Amino acids: CASSPRLQGYSPLHF.